The 22 T cell receptor beta chains below were found in one sample sequenced in a study of blood T cells in healthy people across ages. A sample-barcoded 5' primer and a J-beta primer mix were used in a second PCR of about 7 to 12 cycles. One entry per CDR3 protein results from TCRdb running MiXCR on the 5' RACE reads. Of 1.4 million or so distinct CDR3 sequences in the sample, 40% to 45% were seen once. The sequenced sample consisted of blood. The receptors come from a woman aged 18-29 years in good health.

This clonotype was seen repeatedly, ten times or more. The chain is built from TRBV2 and TRBJ2-1; D gene unclear. V was trimmed by 0 bases and J by 11 bases, leaving 11 bases between them. The length of the CDR3 is 13 residues. The germline V gene encodes CDR1 SNHLY and CDR2 FYNNEI. CDR3 bases: TGTGCCAGCAGTGAAGCGGGTACTACGAAGCAGTTCTTC. This encodes CASSEAGTTKQFF.

In its sample, this clonotype was seen a few times. The chain recombines TRBV5-1 with TRBJ2-3; the D gene is possibly TRBD2 (5 bases). The V gene lost 4 bases and the J gene lost 1 base, with 10 bases spanning the gap. CDR3 size: 14 residues. Germline CDR1 SGHRS, CDR2 YFSETQ. CDR3 nucleotides: TGCGCCAGCAGCGGAGGCGCTGGCACAGATACGCAGTATTTT. It yields the protein CASSGGAGTDTQYF.

The V and J genes are TRBV6-2 or TRBV6-3 and TRBJ2-1, with D perhaps TRBD1 or TRBD2 (5 bases each). V lost 7 bases and J 7 bases, leaving 17 bases between the germline ends. This CDR3 has 14 residues. CDR1 and CDR2 from the germline V gene are MNHEY and SVGEGT. The CDR3 loop is CASTTRDDNNEQFF. CDR3 bases: TGTGCCAGCACTACCCGGGACGACAATAATGAGCAGTTCTTC.

This clonotype was detected only a few times. This chain joins TRBV11-2 and TRBJ2-3; a possible D gene is TRBD1 (5 bases). This CDR3 is built from 12 residues. CDR1 is SGHAT and CDR2 is FQNNGV in the germline V gene. V was pared by 8 bases and J by 1 base, with 7 bases between. The CDR3 nucleotides are TGTGCCAGCGACAGTGGCACAGATACGCAGTATTTT. It codes for CASDSGTDTQYF.

This clonotype came up a few times. CDR3 amino acids: CASSWDYNSPLHF. The CDR3 nucleotides read TGTGCCAGCAGCTGGGACTATAATTCACCCCTCCACTTT. This chain links TRBV14 with TRBJ1-6; D unresolved. This CDR3 comprises 13 residues. Germline CDR1 and CDR2: SGHDN and FVKESK. V was shortened by 5 bases and J by 3 bases, with 5 bases between the two germline ends.

The sample holds many counts of this clonotype. The chain has TRBV6-2 or TRBV6-3 and TRBJ2-1; 7 bases map to TRBD2. Trimming took 5 bases from V and 0 from J; bases not matched to a gene: 4. Germline V gives CDR1 MNHEY, CDR2 SVGEGT. The CDR3 is 15 amino acids. The CDR3 region has the DNA TGTGCCAGCAGTCAGCGGGGCAGCTCCTACAATGAGCAGTTCTTC. Its protein product is CASSQRGSSYNEQFF.

This clonotype has just a few counts. The chain combines TRBV7-9 with TRBJ1-6, with D possibly being TRBD1 (6 bases). The CDR3 length is 17 residues. The ends were cut back, 0 bases at V and 4 bases at J, with 13 bases in the middle. Germline lookup yields CDR1 SEHNR and CDR2 FQNEAQ (reference sequence). As DNA, the CDR3 is TGTGCCAGCAGCTTAGCGCCCACAGGGCGTTATAATTCACCCCTCCACTTT. This sequence encodes CASSLAPTGRYNSPLHF.

This clonotype appeared a single time. This chain connects TRBV7-9 to TRBJ1-4; 7 bases fit TRBD1. The CDR3 length is 15 residues. The V gene end was trimmed by 3 bases and the J gene end by 6 bases; junction bases not matched to a gene: 7. Germline V gene sequence: CDR1 SEHNR, CDR2 FQNEAQ (reference sequence). The DNA for the CDR3 is TGTGCCAGCAGCTTCTCAGGAGGGGGCGATGAAAAACTGTTTTTT. Translating gives CASSFSGGGDEKLFF. Combining the CDR3 with reference TRBV7-9 and TRBJ1-4 gives the whole variable domain DTGVSQNPRHKITKRGQNVTFRCDPISEHNRLYWYRQTLGQGPEFLTYFQNEAQLEKSRLLSDRFSAERPKGSFSTLEIQRTEQGDSAMYLCASSFSGGGDEKLFFGSGTQLSVL.

This clonotype was found a few times. The V and J genes are TRBV29-1 and TRBJ2-7, with D perhaps TRBD2 (6 bases). Germline CDR1 and CDR2: SQVTM and ANQGSEA. Deletions cut 6 bases from V and 4 bases from J, with 16 bases between. This CDR3 has 13 amino acids. CDR3 amino acids: CSVVPGEIYEQYF. The CDR3 DNA follows: TGCAGCGTCGTCCCGGGAGAGATTTACGAGCAGTACTTC.

This clonotype has ten or more counts. This rearrangement joins TRBV27 to TRBJ1-1; TRBD1 aligns across 8 bases. V trimming: 2 bases; J trimming: 8 bases; junction bases outside the gene matches: 7. The CDR3 consists of 14 residues. CDR1 is MNHEY and CDR2 is SMNVEV in the germline V gene (reference sequence). The CDR3 spells CASSLKGQGGEAFF. DNA of the CDR3: TGTGCCAGCAGTTTAAAAGGACAGGGTGGAGAAGCTTTCTTT.

This clonotype has ten or more counts. This sequence joins TRBV6-2 or TRBV6-3 and TRBJ2-7; TRBD2 aligns across 7 bases. The CDR3 is 13 amino acids. The V and J ends lost 6 bases and 7 bases, in that order; junction bases with no gene match: 9. CDR1 and CDR2 from the germline V gene are MNHEY and SVGEGT. The CDR3 reads CASSQGRGFEQYF. The CDR3 DNA reads as TGTGCCAGCAGCCAAGGGCGGGGGTTTGAGCAGTACTTC.

This clonotype was observed once. The chain joins TRBV7-2 to TRBJ1-1; possibly TRBD1 for D (5 bases). CDR3 size: 14 residues. V was clipped by 7 bases and J by 4 bases, with 16 bases between them. The germline gives CDR1 SGHTA, CDR2 FQGNSA. The CDR3 is CASTSAYRSTEAFF. The CDR3 coding sequence is TGTGCCAGCACCTCTGCTTACAGGAGCACTGAAGCTTTCTTT.

This clonotype has just a few counts. J is TRBJ2-7 and V is TRBV28; D unresolved. Germline V gene sequence: CDR1 MDHEN, CDR2 SYDVKM. The CDR3 contains 14 residues. With 6 bases removed from V and 2 bases from J, the gap between germline ends came to 14 bases. CDR3 amino acids: CASRSETKAYEQYF. The CDR3 bases are TGTGCCAGCAGGTCGGAGACAAAGGCCTACGAGCAGTACTTC.

The V and J genes are TRBV5-1 and TRBJ2-5, with D possibly matching TRBD1 (5 bases). The CDR3 has 15 amino acids. Germline V gene sequence: CDR1 SGHRS, CDR2 YFSETQ. The germline V and J ends were trimmed by 4 bases and 2 bases, with 15 bases remaining between them. The CDR3, as DNA: TGCGCCAGCAGCCCCTCAAGGGGATCTCAAGAGACCCAGTACTTC. Translation gives CASSPSRGSQETQYF.

The J gene is TRBJ1-1, the V gene TRBV27; D possibly corresponds to TRBD1 (5 bases). The CDR3 is 14 amino acids. V lost 4 bases, J lost 4 bases, and 13 bases lay in between. CDR1 MNHEY and CDR2 SMNVEV come from the germline V gene (reference sequence). The CDR3 here is CASSSPGLGTEAFF. CDR3 in DNA: TGTGCCAGCAGTTCCCCAGGGTTGGGCACTGAAGCTTTCTTT.

This clonotype was seen a few times. The rearrangement links TRBV15 to TRBJ2-1; D might be TRBD1 or TRBD2, each matching 5 bases. Germline values: CDR1 LNHNV, CDR2 YYDKDF (reference sequence). Trimming left V 3 bases short and J 10 bases short, with 10 bases between. The CDR3 has 12 amino acids. The CDR3 nucleotides read TGTGCCACCAGCAGCAGGGAGCTCGAGCAGTTCTTC. Protein product: CATSSRELEQFF.

The J gene is TRBJ1-2, the V gene TRBV24-1, with 10 bases matching TRBD1. Germline CDR1 reads KGHDR; CDR2 reads SFDVKD. The CDR3 totals 16 residues. Trimming cost V 6 bases and J 0 bases; bases outside gene matches: 6. CDR3 residues: CATSTGQGSSNYGYTF. The CDR3 region has the DNA TGTGCCACCAGTACGGGACAGGGGTCCTCTAACTATGGCTACACCTTC.

The chain combines TRBV12-5 with TRBJ1-1; possible D gene TRBD1, 5 bases. V was shortened by 5 bases and J by 5 bases, with 15 bases between the two germline ends. CDR3 size: 14 residues. Germline CDR1 LGHNT, CDR2 FRNRAP. The DNA of the CDR3 is TGTGCTAGTGGTGTGTCCGGCAGGGCTACTGAAGCTTTCTTT. Encoded protein: CASGVSGRATEAFF.

The genes are TRBV12-3 or TRBV12-4 and TRBJ2-7; D perhaps matches TRBD2 (6 bases). The end of the DNA fits TRBJ2-4 better, so the J call may be wrong. The CDR3 runs to 14 residues. CDR3: CASSFGQWRDIQYF. The DNA for the CDR3 is TGTGCCAGCAGTTTTGGCCAGTGGAGGGACATTCAGTACTTC.

The genes are TRBV4-2 and TRBJ2-7; 8 bases map to TRBD1. CDR1 and CDR2 from the germline V gene are LGHNA and YNFKEQ. Losses at the gene ends were 0 bases for V and 2 bases for J; bases not matched to a gene: 6. This CDR3 region has 16 residues. The CDR3 DNA is TGTGCCAGCAGCCAAGATGGGGGGACAGGACCCTACGAGCAGTACTTC. It specifies CASSQDGGTGPYEQYF.

In this sample, this clonotype turned up a few times. The rearrangement uses TRBV4-3 and TRBJ1-2; 10 nucleotides align to TRBD1. The CDR3 runs 17 residues. Germline V gene data show CDR1 as LGHNA and CDR2 as YSLEER. V lost 2 bases, J lost 5 bases, and 11 bases stayed unmatched. CDR3 in DNA: TGCGCCAGCAGCCAACGAGTCCCGGGACAGGGGAAATATGGCTACACCTTC. This codes for CASSQRVPGQGKYGYTF.

J is TRBJ1-4 and V is TRBV5-1, with TRBD1 as a possible D gene (5 bases). The germline gives CDR1 SGHRS, CDR2 YFSETQ. There are 18 residues in the CDR3. V shed 4 bases and J shed 3 bases, with 22 bases lying between them. The DNA of the CDR3 is TGCGCCAGCAGCCCAGCGCGGGGACCCCGTAGGGCTAATGAAAAACTGTTTTTT. Its protein product is CASSPARGPRRANEKLFF. The full variable domain, its missing parts supplied by reference TRBV5-1 and TRBJ1-4, is KAGVTQTPRYLIKTRGQQVTLSCSPISGHRSVSWYQQTPGQGLQFLFEYFSETQRNKGNFPGRFSGRQFSNSRSEMNVSTLELGDSALYLCASSPARGPRRANEKLFFGSGTQLSVL.